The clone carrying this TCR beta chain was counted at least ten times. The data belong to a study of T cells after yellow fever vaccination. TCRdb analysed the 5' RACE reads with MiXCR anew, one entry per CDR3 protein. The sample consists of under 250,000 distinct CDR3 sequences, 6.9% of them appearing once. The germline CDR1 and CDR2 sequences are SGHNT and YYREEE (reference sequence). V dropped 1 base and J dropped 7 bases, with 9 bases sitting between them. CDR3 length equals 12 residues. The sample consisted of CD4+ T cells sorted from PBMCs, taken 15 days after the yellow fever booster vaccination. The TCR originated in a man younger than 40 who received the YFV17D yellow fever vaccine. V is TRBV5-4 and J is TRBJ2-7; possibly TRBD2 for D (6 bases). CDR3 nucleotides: TGTGCCAGCAGCTTGAACCGGGGGGAGCAGTACTTC. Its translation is CASSLNRGEQYF.